This is a list of T cell receptor beta chains from one sample in a study of human T cells and chemical hapten exposure. Via MiXCR, TCRdb re-called the RACE reads, giving one row per CDR3 protein. The repertoire consists of about 180,000 distinct CDR3 sequences, with just under 30% occurring once and the leading ten covering roughly 3%. The starting material was whole blood, obtained in connection with sensitization to the hapten diphenylcyclopropenone (DPC). The receptor set was obtained from a woman between 25 and 40 years old with alopecia areata. Some clones in this sample may be carry-over from other donors' samples. Both conserved end residues are part of each CDR3. The order of the fields is D gene, V gene, J gene, clone size, CDR3 protein, CDR3 DNA. D genes are given only for firm matches. Rows may omit the clone size; those that give it use once, few, many or a size class.

D gene: -
V gene: TRBV5-1
J gene: TRBJ2-7
clone size: few
CDR3 protein: CASSTRDGSYEQYF
CDR3 DNA: TGCGCCAGCAGCACTCGGGACGGTTCCTACGAGCAGTACTTC

D gene: TRBD2
V gene: TRBV18
J gene: TRBJ2-7
clone size: few
CDR3 protein: CASSPRREGEQYF
CDR3 DNA: TGTGCCAGCTCACCAAGGCGGGAGGGGGAGCAGTACTTC

D gene: TRBD1
V gene: TRBV12-3/TRBV12-4
J gene: TRBJ2-4
clone size: few
CDR3 protein: CASRPGQGRVGIQYF
CDR3 DNA: TGTGCCAGCAGACCGGGACAGGGTAGGGTTGGCATTCAGTACTTC

D gene: TRBD1
V gene: TRBV7-2
J gene: TRBJ2-7
clone size: -
CDR3 protein: CASSLEGTGLYEQYF
CDR3 DNA: TGTGCCAGCAGCTTAGAGGGGACAGGGTTGTACGAGCAGTACTTC

D gene: -
V gene: TRBV20-1
J gene: TRBJ2-7
clone size: few
CDR3 protein: CSARFGSYEQYF
CDR3 DNA: TGCAGTGCTAGATTTGGGTCCTACGAGCAGTACTTC

D gene: TRBD2
V gene: TRBV11-2
J gene: TRBJ2-5
clone size: -
CDR3 protein: CASSLGTGGVQETQYF
CDR3 DNA: TGTGCCAGCAGCTTAGGGACGGGGGGGGTTCAAGAGACCCAGTACTTC

D gene: TRBD1
V gene: TRBV5-1
J gene: TRBJ1-1
clone size: -
CDR3 protein: CASSLERDRAAYAEAFF
CDR3 DNA: TGCGCCAGCAGCTTGGAACGGGACAGGGCCGCTTACGCTGAAGCTTTCTTT

D gene: -
V gene: TRBV18
J gene: TRBJ2-1
clone size: few
CDR3 protein: CASSPTGKGEQFF
CDR3 DNA: TGTGCCAGCTCACCTACAGGGAAGGGTGAGCAGTTCTTC

D gene: TRBD2
V gene: TRBV7-6
J gene: TRBJ2-2
clone size: few
CDR3 protein: CASSSGTSRSSTGELFF
CDR3 DNA: TGTGCCAGCAGCTCCGGGACTAGCCGGAGTAGCACCGGGGAGCTGTTTTTT

D gene: -
V gene: TRBV5-1
J gene: TRBJ2-2
clone size: -
CDR3 protein: CASSSGGLLESGELFF
CDR3 DNA: TGCGCCAGCAGCTCAGGGGGGCTGTTGGAGTCCGGGGAGCTGTTTTTT

D gene: -
V gene: TRBV9
J gene: TRBJ1-1
clone size: few
CDR3 protein: CASSVKPDTEAFF
CDR3 DNA: TGTGCCAGCAGCGTAAAGCCTGACACTGAAGCTTTCTTT

D gene: TRBD1
V gene: TRBV6-1
J gene: TRBJ2-5
clone size: -
CDR3 protein: CASSDRGRGETQYF
CDR3 DNA: TGTGCCAGCAGTGACAGGGGGCGCGGAGAGACCCAGTACTTC

D gene: TRBD2
V gene: TRBV28
J gene: TRBJ2-2
clone size: few
CDR3 protein: CASSRLAGGRPGELFF
CDR3 DNA: TGTGCCAGCAGTCGACTAGCGGGAGGCCGTCCCGGGGAGCTGTTTTTT

D gene: TRBD1
V gene: TRBV25-1
J gene: TRBJ1-2
clone size: -
CDR3 protein: CASSEIGQGYGYTF
CDR3 DNA: TGTGCCAGCAGTGAGATAGGACAGGGCTATGGCTACACCTTC

D gene: -
V gene: TRBV20-1
J gene: TRBJ2-3
clone size: few
CDR3 protein: CSASRPGGTQYF
CDR3 DNA: TGCAGTGCTAGCAGGCCAGGTGGAACGCAGTATTTT

D gene: -
V gene: TRBV9
J gene: TRBJ2-7
clone size: -
CDR3 protein: CASSPAASSYEQYF
CDR3 DNA: TGTGCCAGCAGCCCAGCTGCGAGCTCCTACGAGCAGTACTTC

D gene: TRBD1
V gene: TRBV30
J gene: TRBJ2-1
clone size: -
CDR3 protein: CAWSVWTGGGNEQFF
CDR3 DNA: TGTGCCTGGAGTGTGTGGACAGGGGGGGGCAATGAGCAGTTCTTC

D gene: -
V gene: TRBV10-3
J gene: TRBJ2-3
clone size: few
CDR3 protein: CAISESAGLGTDTQYF
CDR3 DNA: TGTGCCATCAGTGAGTCGGCGGGATTAGGGACAGATACGCAGTATTTT

D gene: -
V gene: TRBV5-4
J gene: TRBJ1-2
clone size: few
CDR3 protein: CASSQGLNYGYTF
CDR3 DNA: TGTGCCAGCAGCCAGGGCCTTAACTATGGCTACACCTTC

D gene: -
V gene: TRBV6-2/TRBV6-3
J gene: TRBJ2-5
clone size: -
CDR3 protein: CASRPSGVKETQYF
CDR3 DNA: TGTGCCAGCAGACCCTCCGGGGTGAAAGAGACCCAGTACTTC

D gene: TRBD1
V gene: TRBV9
J gene: TRBJ2-1
clone size: few
CDR3 protein: CASSVGYQGAYNEQFF
CDR3 DNA: TGTGCCAGCAGCGTAGGGTACCAGGGGGCCTACAATGAGCAGTTCTTC

D gene: -
V gene: TRBV29-1
J gene: TRBJ1-1
clone size: -
CDR3 protein: CSVTILTGNTEAFF
CDR3 DNA: TGCAGCGTCACCATTCTGACAGGGAACACTGAAGCTTTCTTT

D gene: -
V gene: TRBV4-2
J gene: TRBJ2-7
clone size: -
CDR3 protein: CASSQEWGLARTVTYEQYF
CDR3 DNA: TGTGCCAGCAGCCAAGAATGGGGGCTAGCGCGAACGGTGACCTACGAGCAGTACTTC

D gene: TRBD1
V gene: TRBV29-1
J gene: TRBJ1-1
clone size: -
CDR3 protein: CSVGTDMNTEAFF
CDR3 DNA: TGCAGCGTGGGGACAGACATGAACACTGAAGCTTTCTTT

D gene: -
V gene: TRBV28
J gene: TRBJ1-1
clone size: -
CDR3 protein: CASSGQHTEAFF
CDR3 DNA: TGTGCCAGCAGTGGACAGCACACTGAAGCTTTCTTT

D gene: -
V gene: TRBV29-1
J gene: TRBJ1-2
clone size: -
CDR3 protein: CSVGQGAPGDPYGYTF
CDR3 DNA: TGCAGCGTTGGACAAGGAGCCCCCGGGGACCCTTATGGCTACACCTTC

D gene: -
V gene: TRBV4-1
J gene: TRBJ2-1
clone size: -
CDR3 protein: CASSQAGIRETVEQFF
CDR3 DNA: TGCGCCAGCAGCCAAGCGGGTATCAGGGAGACGGTTGAGCAGTTCTTC

D gene: -
V gene: TRBV6-1
J gene: TRBJ1-1
clone size: -
CDR3 protein: CASSERWGVEAFF
CDR3 DNA: TGTGCCAGCAGTGAACGGTGGGGGGTTGAAGCTTTCTTT

D gene: -
V gene: TRBV6-2/TRBV6-3
J gene: TRBJ1-1
clone size: few
CDR3 protein: CASSLTQGNTEAFF
CDR3 DNA: TGTGCCAGCAGTCTCACACAGGGGAACACTGAAGCTTTCTTT

D gene: -
V gene: TRBV7-2
J gene: TRBJ2-3
clone size: few
CDR3 protein: CASSLVAAGRDTQYF
CDR3 DNA: TGTGCCAGCAGCTTAGTGGCAGCAGGACGAGATACGCAGTATTTT

D gene: -
V gene: TRBV29-1
J gene: TRBJ1-2
clone size: -
CDR3 protein: CSVERGNNGYTF
CDR3 DNA: TGCAGCGTTGAGCGAGGGAACAATGGCTACACCTTC

D gene: -
V gene: TRBV2
J gene: TRBJ2-7
clone size: -
CDR3 protein: CASSELTSYEQYF
CDR3 DNA: TGTGCCAGCAGTGAGTTGACAAGTTACGAGCAGTACTTC

D gene: -
V gene: TRBV4-1
J gene: TRBJ2-7
clone size: -
CDR3 protein: CASSQGTAPYEQYF
CDR3 DNA: TGCGCCAGCAGCCAAGGGACGGCACCCTACGAGCAGTACTTC

D gene: TRBD2
V gene: TRBV5-1
J gene: TRBJ2-1
clone size: few
CDR3 protein: CASSLGASGRENEQFF
CDR3 DNA: TGCGCCAGCAGCTTGGGGGCTAGCGGGAGAGAGAATGAGCAGTTCTTC

D gene: TRBD1
V gene: TRBV7-9
J gene: TRBJ1-3
clone size: -
CDR3 protein: CASSHPAGGGGNTIYF
CDR3 DNA: TGTGCCAGCAGCCACCCGGCAGGGGGTGGTGGAAACACCATATATTTT

D gene: -
V gene: TRBV7-9
J gene: TRBJ1-4
clone size: few
CDR3 protein: CASSFQGANEKLFF
CDR3 DNA: TGTGCCAGCAGCTTCCAGGGAGCTAATGAAAAACTGTTTTTT

D gene: -
V gene: TRBV7-9
J gene: TRBJ2-7
clone size: many
CDR3 protein: CASSPMDSSYEQYF
CDR3 DNA: TGTGCCAGCAGCCCCATGGACAGTTCCTACGAGCAGTACTTC

D gene: TRBD1
V gene: TRBV10-3
J gene: TRBJ2-1
clone size: -
CDR3 protein: CATAGQGAYNEQFF
CDR3 DNA: TGTGCCACCGCCGGACAGGGGGCATACAATGAGCAGTTCTTC

D gene: -
V gene: TRBV7-9
J gene: TRBJ2-2
clone size: few
CDR3 protein: CASSPVGELFF
CDR3 DNA: TGTGCCAGCAGCCCAGTCGGGGAGCTGTTTTTT

D gene: -
V gene: TRBV20-1
J gene: TRBJ2-1
clone size: few
CDR3 protein: CSARPGRSSYNEQFF
CDR3 DNA: TGCAGTGCTAGACCTGGTAGGAGCTCCTACAATGAGCAGTTCTTC

D gene: TRBD1
V gene: TRBV7-9
J gene: TRBJ1-1
clone size: -
CDR3 protein: CASSLAGQGTEAFF
CDR3 DNA: TGTGCCAGCAGCTTAGCGGGACAGGGCACTGAAGCTTTCTTT

D gene: -
V gene: TRBV29-1
J gene: TRBJ1-3
clone size: few
CDR3 protein: CSVEARNTIYF
CDR3 DNA: TGCAGCGTTGAAGCGCGAAACACCATATATTTT

D gene: TRBD1
V gene: TRBV7-3
J gene: TRBJ2-3
clone size: -
CDR3 protein: CASRPGQSTDTQYF
CDR3 DNA: TGTGCCAGCAGACCGGGACAGAGCACAGATACGCAGTATTTT

D gene: -
V gene: TRBV2
J gene: TRBJ2-3
clone size: -
CDR3 protein: CASQWGADTQYF
CDR3 DNA: TGTGCCTCTCAGTGGGGGGCAGATACGCAGTATTTT

D gene: TRBD1
V gene: TRBV9
J gene: TRBJ2-5
clone size: few
CDR3 protein: CASSQTGTAGGGTQYF
CDR3 DNA: TGTGCCAGCAGCCAGACCGGGACAGCTGGGGGTGGGACCCAGTACTTC